This entry features one TCR beta chain sequence. The target antigen is unknown. This sample is part of a study of T cells expressing NK-cell markers. Study overall: Most of the eight sequenced donors tested HCMV-seropositive; one tested seronegative.

The study, taken as a whole, reports: Roughly six donors showed dominant NKG2C+ clonotypes comprising about 1.0-7.5% of their CD8+ T cells.

CDR1 is KGHSH, CDR2 LQKENI, per germline. CDR3 length: 15 amino acids. TCRdb re-called the 5' RACE reads; one entry per CDR3 protein, DNA not given. In total, the table holds hundreds of thousands of distinct CDR3 sequences. The sequence derives from a man aged 18 to 30 in good health. Sequenced sample: blood T cells: a sorted CD56 or NKG2C T cell subset, CD4+ or CD8+ T cells, or bulk PBMC T cells (not recorded which). The chain carries TRBV18 and TRBJ2-7; absent DNA, TCRdb's TRBD1 call cannot be checked. CDR3 sequence reads: CASSTTKDRLYEQYF.